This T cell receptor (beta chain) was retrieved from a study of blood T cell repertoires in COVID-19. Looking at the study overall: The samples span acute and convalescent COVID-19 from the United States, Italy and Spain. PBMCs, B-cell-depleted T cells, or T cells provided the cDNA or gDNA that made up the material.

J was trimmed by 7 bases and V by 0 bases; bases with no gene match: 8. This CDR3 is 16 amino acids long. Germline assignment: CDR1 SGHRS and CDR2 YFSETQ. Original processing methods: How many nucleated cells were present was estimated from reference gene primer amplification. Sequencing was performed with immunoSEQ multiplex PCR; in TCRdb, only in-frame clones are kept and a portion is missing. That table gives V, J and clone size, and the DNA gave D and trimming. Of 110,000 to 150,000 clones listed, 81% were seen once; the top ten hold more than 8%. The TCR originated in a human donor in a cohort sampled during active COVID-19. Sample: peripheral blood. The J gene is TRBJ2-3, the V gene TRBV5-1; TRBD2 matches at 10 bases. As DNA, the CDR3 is TGCGCCAGCAGCTTGGGTGGCGGGACTAGCGCCAATACGCAGTATTTT. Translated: CASSLGGGTSANTQYF.